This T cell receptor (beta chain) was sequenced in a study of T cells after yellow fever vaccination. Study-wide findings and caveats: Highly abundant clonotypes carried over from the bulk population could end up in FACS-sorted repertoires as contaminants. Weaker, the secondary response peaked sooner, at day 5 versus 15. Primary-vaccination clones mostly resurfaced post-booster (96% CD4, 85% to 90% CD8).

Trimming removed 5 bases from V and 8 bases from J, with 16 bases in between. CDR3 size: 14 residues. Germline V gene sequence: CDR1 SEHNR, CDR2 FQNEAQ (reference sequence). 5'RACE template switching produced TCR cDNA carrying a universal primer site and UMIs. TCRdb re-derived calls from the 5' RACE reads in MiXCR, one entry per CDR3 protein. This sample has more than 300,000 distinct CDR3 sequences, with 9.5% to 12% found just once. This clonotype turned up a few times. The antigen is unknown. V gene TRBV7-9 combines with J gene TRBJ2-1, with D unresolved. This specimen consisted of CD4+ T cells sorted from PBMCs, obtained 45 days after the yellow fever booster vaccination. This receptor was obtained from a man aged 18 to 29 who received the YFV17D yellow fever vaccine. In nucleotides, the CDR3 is TGTGCCAGCAGCCTCGGATCCCGAGGCGATGAGCAGTTCTTC. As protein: CASSLGSRGDEQFF.